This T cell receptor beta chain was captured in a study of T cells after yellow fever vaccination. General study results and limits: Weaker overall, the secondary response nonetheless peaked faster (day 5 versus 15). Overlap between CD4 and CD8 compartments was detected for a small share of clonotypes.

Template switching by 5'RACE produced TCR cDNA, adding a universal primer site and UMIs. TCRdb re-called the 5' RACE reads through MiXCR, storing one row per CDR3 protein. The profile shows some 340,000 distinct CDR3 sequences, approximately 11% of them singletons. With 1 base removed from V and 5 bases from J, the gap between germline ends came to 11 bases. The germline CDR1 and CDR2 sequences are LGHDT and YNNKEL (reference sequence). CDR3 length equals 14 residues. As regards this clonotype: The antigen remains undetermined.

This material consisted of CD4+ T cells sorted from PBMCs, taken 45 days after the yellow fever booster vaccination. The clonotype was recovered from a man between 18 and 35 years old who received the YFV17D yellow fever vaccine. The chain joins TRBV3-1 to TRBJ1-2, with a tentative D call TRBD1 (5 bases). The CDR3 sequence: CASSQGRGWYGYTF. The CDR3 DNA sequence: TGTGCCAGCAGCCAAGGGAGGGGATGGTATGGCTACACCTTC.